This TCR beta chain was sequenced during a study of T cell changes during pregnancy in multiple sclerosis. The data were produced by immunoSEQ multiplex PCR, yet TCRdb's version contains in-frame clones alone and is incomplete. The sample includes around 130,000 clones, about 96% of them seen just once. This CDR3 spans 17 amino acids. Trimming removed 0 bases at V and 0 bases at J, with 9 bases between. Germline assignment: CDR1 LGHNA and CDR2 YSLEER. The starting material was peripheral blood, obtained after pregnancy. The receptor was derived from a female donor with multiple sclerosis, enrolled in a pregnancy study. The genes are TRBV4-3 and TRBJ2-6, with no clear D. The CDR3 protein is CASSQERSVSGANVLTF. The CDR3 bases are TGCGCCAGCAGCCAAGAGCGGTCGGTCTCTGGGGCCAACGTCCTGACTTTC.